Following are 27 T cell receptor beta chains from one sample sequenced in a study of glioma-infiltrating T cells. Amplification of TCR alpha and beta CDR3 regions from RNA used iRepertoire nested multiplex PCR. TCRdb re-called the multiplex PCR reads through MiXCR, storing one row per CDR3 protein. The profile shows about 140,000 distinct CDR3 sequences, roughly 43% of them singletons. Sequencing was carried out using glioma tissue, nonneoplastic brain tissue, or PBMCs (not recorded which). All receptors derive from a human donor with low-grade glioma or glioblastoma, undergoing nonglioma brain surgery, or in good health (not recorded which).

The rearrangement uses TRBV6-6 and TRBJ2-3; D is unclear. CDR1 is MNHNY, CDR2 SVGAGI, per germline (reference sequence). V dropped 8 bases and J dropped 4 bases, with 7 bases sitting between them. There are 11 residues in the CDR3. The CDR3 loop is CASRRSDTQYF. As DNA, the CDR3 is TGTGCCAGCCGACGGTCAGATACGCAGTATTTT.

This clonotype was detected once. The chain recombines TRBV19 with TRBJ1-5; D remains ambiguous. CDR1 and CDR2 (germline): LNHDA, SQIVND (reference sequence). Trimming left V 2 bases short and J 5 bases short, with 7 bases between. The CDR3 covers 13 residues. The CDR3 spells CASSIIWDQPQHF. The CDR3 region has the DNA TGTGCCAGTAGTATAATCTGGGATCAGCCCCAGCATTTT.

The chain combines TRBV25-1 with TRBJ2-3; maybe TRBD1 (6 bases). CDR3 size: 15 residues. Per germline, CDR1 MGHDK and CDR2 SYGVNS. V was pared by 1 base and J by 2 bases, with 10 bases between. The CDR3 sequence: CASSESRGATDTQYF. The CDR3, as DNA: TGTGCCAGCAGTGAATCCAGGGGTGCCACAGATACGCAGTATTTT.

DNA for the CDR3: TGCGCCAGCAGCCAAGATACCGGGCAGGGGGCTGAAGGCTACACCTTC. The encoded protein is CASSQDTGQGAEGYTF. This chain uses TRBV4-3 with TRBJ1-2; TRBD1 matches at 8 bases. V lost 0 bases and J lost 8; bases outside the gene matches: 11. The CDR3 totals 16 residues. Germline values: CDR1 LGHNA, CDR2 YSLEER.

This sequence joins TRBV4-1 and TRBJ2-1, with a tentative D call TRBD2 (7 bases). V was pared by 0 bases and J by 8 bases, with 14 bases between. The CDR3 extends over 15 amino acids. Germline V gene data show CDR1 as MGHRA and CDR2 as YSYEKL. The CDR3 region has the DNA TGCGCCAGCAGCCAAGAAGGGTGGGGGGGCGATGAGCAGTTCTTC. Its translation: CASSQEGWGGDEQFF.

In the case of this clonotype: Being one base from a much bigger clone, this may be a read error. V and J are TRBV6-1 and TRBJ2-1; possible D gene TRBD1, 5 bases. The ends were cut back, 1 base at V and 5 bases at J, with 15 bases in the middle. The CDR3 has 16 residues. Germline CDR1 is MNHNS and CDR2 is SASEGT. CDR3 in amino acids: CASSEDSGFAHNEQFF. In DNA, the CDR3 is TGTGCCAGCAGTGAAGACTCAGGGTTTGCCCACAATGAGCAGTTCTTC.

The gene calls are TRBV5-6 and TRBJ1-1, with TRBD1 as a possible D gene (5 bases). The CDR3 loop spans 12 amino acids. Germline V gene data show CDR1 as SGHDT and CDR2 as YYEEEE. The V end lost 4 bases, the J end lost 11 bases, and 15 bases lay between the germline ends. The CDR3 DNA reads as TGTGCCAGCAGCGTGGGGGGACGGTGGGCTTTCTTT. This codes for CASSVGGRWAFF.

This clonotype was seen only a few times. The CDR3 loop is CASRPGQGGTDTQYF. The CDR3 DNA sequence: TGTGCCAGCAGGCCGGGACAGGGAGGGACAGATACGCAGTATTTT. The V gene is TRBV12-3 or TRBV12-4, the J gene TRBJ2-3; 9 nucleotides match TRBD1. This CDR3 comprises 15 residues. V lost 6 bases to trimming and J lost 3 bases; unmatched junction nucleotides: 7.

This clonotype was counted many times. CDR3 sequence reads: CASKGRSITEAFF. CDR3 in DNA: TGTGCCAGCAAGGGCAGGTCGATCACTGAAGCTTTCTTT. The gene calls are TRBV6-1 and TRBJ1-1; D is undetermined. Deletions cut 7 bases from V and 4 bases from J, with 13 bases between. There are 13 residues in the CDR3. The V gene's germline CDR1 is MNHNS and CDR2 SASEGT.

In this sample, this clonotype turned up a few times. The rearrangement joins TRBV6-1 to TRBJ2-1; TRBD2 aligns across 9 bases. V trimming: 6 bases; J trimming: 3 bases; junction bases outside the gene matches: 9. Germline CDR1 and CDR2: MNHNS and SASEGT. The CDR3 is 16 residues long. The CDR3 coding sequence is TGTGCCAGCAGCTACCGCGGGGGGGCGGGCTACAATGAGCAGTTCTTC. Its protein product is CASSYRGGAGYNEQFF.

This clonotype was seen only a few times. The chain carries TRBV4-3 and TRBJ2-7, with 8 nucleotides matching TRBD1. CDR3 size: 15 residues. Per germline, CDR1 LGHNA and CDR2 YSLEER. After removal of 2 bases from V and 2 bases from J, the junction contained 5 bases not matched to a gene. In DNA form, the CDR3 reads TGCGCCAGCAGCCAACCGACAGGGGAGGCCTACGAGCAGTACTTC. Its translation: CASSQPTGEAYEQYF.

This rearrangement joins TRBV4-1 to TRBJ2-3; D is unresolved. Germline loops: CDR1 MGHRA, CDR2 YSYEKL. CDR3 length equals 14 residues. The V end was cut by 0 bases, the J end by 7 bases, with 11 bases between. The CDR3 loop is CASSQDRSEYTQYF. CDR3 DNA sequence: TGCGCCAGCAGCCAAGACCGGAGCGAATATACGCAGTATTTT.

The table lists this clonotype with many counts. This sequence joins TRBV28 and TRBJ1-1, with D unresolved. Per the germline V gene, CDR1 is MDHEN and CDR2 is SYDVKM. The CDR3 is 13 residues long. V shed 6 bases and J shed 1 base, with 9 bases lying between them. The CDR3 DNA follows: TGTGCCAGCAGCCCTACAGCGAACACTGAAGCTTTCTTT. Amino acid sequence: CASSPTANTEAFF.

A single count supports this clonotype. The chain has TRBV6-6 and TRBJ1-4; D gene ambiguous. The CDR3 covers 13 residues. Germline V gives CDR1 MNHNY, CDR2 SVGAGI (reference sequence). Trimming removed 2 bases from V and 8 bases from J, with 9 bases in between. The CDR3, as DNA: TGTGCCAGCAGTTACCGGGCGTTAGAAAAACTGTTTTTT. Translation gives CASSYRALEKLFF.

For this clonotype: Just one base apart from a much larger clone, this may be a read error. The rearrangement uses TRBV28 and TRBJ2-1, with 7 bases aligning to TRBD2. CDR3 length: 16 amino acids. The germline CDR1 and CDR2 sequences are MDHEN and SYDVKM. DNA of the CDR3: TGTGCCAGCAGTTTGGGTCACGGGACTAATAACGATGAGAAGTTCTTC. Its translation: CASSLGHGTNNDEKFF.

The rearrangement uses TRBV7-8 and TRBJ2-7, with 8 bases that match TRBD1. CDR1 SGHVS and CDR2 FQNEAQ come from the germline V gene. CDR3 length equals 14 residues. V was clipped by 5 bases and J by 2 bases; unmatched bases: 5. The DNA for the CDR3 is TGTGCCAGCAGCCGACAGGGGCCCACCTACGAGCAGTACTTC. It specifies CASSRQGPTYEQYF.

The chain combines TRBV6-2 or TRBV6-3 with TRBJ2-1, with D tentatively TRBD1 (5 bases). Deletions cut 6 bases from V and 4 bases from J, with 10 bases between. Germline V gene sequence: CDR1 MNHEY, CDR2 SVGEGT. This CDR3 has 13 amino acids. CDR3: CASSIQGYNEQFF. The CDR3 DNA sequence: TGTGCCAGCAGCATCCAGGGTTACAATGAGCAGTTCTTC.

The chain employs TRBV6-1 and TRBJ2-7; TRBD1 matches 8 bases. The CDR3 is 15 residues long. Germline V gene lookup returns CDR1 MNHNS and CDR2 SASEGT. With 6 bases clipped from V and 1 base from J, the junction kept 8 bases outside the gene matches. The CDR3 here is CASSLGQELSYEQYF. CDR3 sequence (DNA): TGTGCCAGCAGCCTGGGACAGGAGTTATCCTACGAGCAGTACTTC.

This clonotype was recorded at least ten times. The chain couples TRBV7-2 to TRBJ2-7; D remains unclear. This CDR3 has 14 amino acids. Germline loops: CDR1 SGHTA, CDR2 FQGNSA. Trimming took off 5 bases at V and 5 bases at J, with 16 bases between the two ends. CDR3: CASSLQYGLNEQYF. The CDR3 DNA sequence: TGTGCCAGCAGCCTCCAATACGGGTTGAACGAGCAGTACTTC.

The chain has TRBV7-2 and TRBJ1-2; 7 bases map to TRBD1. Losses at the gene ends were 6 bases for V and 4 bases for J; bases not matched to a gene: 11. CDR3 size: 15 residues. Germline lookup yields CDR1 SGHTA and CDR2 FQGNSA. CDR3 protein: CASSKPTGRSYGYTF. CDR3 in DNA: TGTGCCAGCAGTAAGCCGACAGGGAGGAGCTATGGCTACACCTTC. Using reference TRBV7-2 and TRBJ1-2 for the parts outside the CDR3, the full variable domain is GAGVSQSPSNKVTEKGKDVELRCDPISGHTALYWYRQSLGQGLEFLIYFQGNSAPDKSGLPSDRFSAERTGGSVSTLTIQRTQQEDSAVYLCASSKPTGRSYGYTFGSGTRLTVV.

J is TRBJ2-1 and V is TRBV28; 10 bases match TRBD2. Germline V lookup: CDR1 MDHEN, CDR2 SYDVKM. The CDR3 loop spans 15 amino acids. V gave up 2 bases and J gave up 9 bases; unmatched junction bases: 7. The CDR3 reads CASSLTSGEVGEQFF. CDR3 in DNA: TGTGCCAGCAGTTTAACTAGCGGGGAGGTAGGTGAGCAGTTCTTC.

CDR3: CASSSWTAREDTDTQYF. The CDR3 DNA sequence: TGTGCCAGCAGTTCGTGGACAGCCCGGGAAGACACAGATACGCAGTATTTT. The chain couples TRBV12-3 or TRBV12-4 to TRBJ2-3; possible D gene TRBD1, 6 bases. The CDR3 covers 17 residues. V lost 4 bases to trimming and J lost 2 bases, with 19 bases between them.

V is TRBV15 and J is TRBJ2-7; D is perhaps TRBD2 (6 bases). Germline V gene sequence: CDR1 LNHNV, CDR2 YYDKDF (reference sequence). Trimming stripped 1 base from V and 4 bases from J, with 11 bases between. The CDR3 contains 14 residues. Here the CDR3 DNA reads TGTGCCACCAGCAGAGTGCGGGATTCGTACGAGCAGTACTTC. It codes for CATSRVRDSYEQYF.

This clonotype was seen only once. This chain joins TRBV29-1 and TRBJ1-1; D gene ambiguous. The CDR3 contains 12 residues. Trimming shortened V by 4 bases and J by 0 bases, and 6 bases separated the two germline ends. Germline-derived CDR1 and CDR2 are SQVTM and ANQGSEA. The DNA for the CDR3 is TGCAGCGTTGTCTGGATGAACACTGAAGCTTTCTTT. This sequence encodes CSVVWMNTEAFF.

This clonotype was seen ten or more times. The V and J genes are TRBV28 and TRBJ2-1; 9 nucleotides match TRBD2. Germline loops: CDR1 MDHEN, CDR2 SYDVKM. The V and J ends lost 5 bases and 7 bases, in that order; junction bases with no gene match: 9. This CDR3 comprises 15 residues. The CDR3 DNA sequence: TGTGCCAGCAGTCCGGGGACTAGCAGTTTAAATGAGCAGTTCTTC. Translating it yields CASSPGTSSLNEQFF.

The rearrangement joins TRBV10-3 to TRBJ2-3; TRBD1 or TRBD2 may be the D gene (5 bases each). Germline CDR1 reads ENHRY; CDR2 reads SYGVKD. The CDR3 loop spans 13 amino acids. The germline V and J ends were trimmed by 5 bases and 4 bases, with 10 bases remaining between them. CDR3 protein: CAISQGEADTQYF. In nucleotides, the CDR3 is TGTGCCATCAGTCAGGGAGAGGCAGATACGCAGTATTTT.

The chain recombines TRBV6-1 with TRBJ1-3, with unresolved D. Germline CDR1 reads MNHNS; CDR2 reads SASEGT. V dropped 2 bases and J dropped 0 bases, with 11 bases sitting between them. This CDR3 region has 16 residues. The CDR3 nucleotides read TGTGCCAGCAGTGAATTTGGGAGGAGCTCTGGAAACACCATATATTTT. It yields the protein CASSEFGRSSGNTIYF.